Included here is one TCR beta chain sequence, with context. This sample was taken from a study of technical replicates of blood from a few donors. Repertoires were generated with immunoSEQ multiplex PCR, while TCRdb's copy carries only in-frame clones and drops some. The data contain around 78,000 clones, nearly 95% of them seen just once; the ten biggest clones take up over 0.25%. CDR1 and CDR2 (germline): SQVTM, ANQGSEA. The CDR3 has 13 amino acids. Trimming left V 6 bases short and J 3 bases short, with 14 bases between. Sequenced input: T cells isolated from PBMCs. This clonotype was obtained from a human donor in good health. This chain links TRBV29-1 with TRBJ2-5, with D perhaps TRBD2 (5 bases). The CDR3 DNA sequence: TGCAGCGTCGATACCGGGATCGAAGAGACCCAGTACTTC. Its protein product is CSVDTGIEETQYF.